This TCR beta chain was sequenced in a study of post-analysis software for immune sequencing data. Study background: Some patients lacked subtype; others had relapsing-remitting, secondary progressive or progressive-relapsing disease.

Carried by the TCR beta cDNA libraries were unique molecular identifiers. TCRdb re-analysed the PCR reads in MiXCR, keeping a single row per CDR3 protein. Here the sample spans almost 700,000 distinct CDR3 sequences, approximately 59% being singletons. This clonotype was seen a few times. Its matching antigen is unknown. At one boundary the junction diverges from the germline segment, which might be a read error. The CDR3 spans 15 residues. In germline, CDR1 is DFQATT, CDR2 SNEGSKA (reference sequence). Findings of the study overall: Elevated frequency relative to controls characterized roughly five TRBV segments in patients, TRBV5-6, TRBV5-1 and TRBV20-1 among them. Batch-matched samples strongly co-clustered by F measure. Significantly lower normalized Chao1 diversity was seen in multiple sclerosis patients than in controls.

The receptor's source is a girl aged 2 to 10 with multiple sclerosis. This chain joins TRBV20-1 and TRBJ2-7, with 10 positions matching TRBD1. The DNA end is more similar to TRBJ2-4, so the J call may be wrong. Sequenced sample: blood. CDR3: CSAGDFGTGDDIQYF. The CDR3 DNA reads as TGCAGTGCTGGAGATTTCGGGACAGGGGACGACATTCAGTACTTC.